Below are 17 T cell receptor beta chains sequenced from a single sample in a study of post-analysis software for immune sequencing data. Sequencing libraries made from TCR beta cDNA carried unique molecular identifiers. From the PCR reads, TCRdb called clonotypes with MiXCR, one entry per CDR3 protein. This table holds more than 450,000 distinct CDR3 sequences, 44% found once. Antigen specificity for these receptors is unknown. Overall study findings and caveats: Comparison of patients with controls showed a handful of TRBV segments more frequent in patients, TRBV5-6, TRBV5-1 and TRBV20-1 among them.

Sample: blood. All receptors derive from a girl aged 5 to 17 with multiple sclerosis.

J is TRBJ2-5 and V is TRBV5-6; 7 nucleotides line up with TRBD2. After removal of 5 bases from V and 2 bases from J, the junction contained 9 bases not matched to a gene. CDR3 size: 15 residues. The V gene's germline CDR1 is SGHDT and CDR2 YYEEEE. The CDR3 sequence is CASRHWWGGQETQYF. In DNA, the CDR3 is TGTGCCAGCAGACACTGGTGGGGGGGTCAAGAGACCCAGTACTTC.

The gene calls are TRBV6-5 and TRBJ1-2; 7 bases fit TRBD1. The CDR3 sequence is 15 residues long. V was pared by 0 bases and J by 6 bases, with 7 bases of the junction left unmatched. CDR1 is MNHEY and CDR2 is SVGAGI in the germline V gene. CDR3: CASSYSPTGYHGYTF. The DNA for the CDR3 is TGTGCCAGCAGTTACTCCCCGACAGGGTACCATGGCTACACCTTC.

For the CDR3, the DNA is TGTGCCAGCAGCTTAGAGTTCGCCGGGGACTACGAGCAGTACTTC. Protein sequence: CASSLEFAGDYEQYF. The chain has TRBV7-2 and TRBJ2-7, with D possibly being TRBD2 (5 bases). V dropped 1 base and J dropped 3 bases, with 13 bases sitting between them. Germline V CDR1 and CDR2: SGHTA, FQGNSA. CDR3 length: 15 amino acids.

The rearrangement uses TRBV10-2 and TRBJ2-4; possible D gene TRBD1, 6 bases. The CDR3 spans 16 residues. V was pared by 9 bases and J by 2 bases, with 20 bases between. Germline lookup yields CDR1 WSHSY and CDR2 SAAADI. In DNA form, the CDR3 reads TGCGCCAGACTCACTGGGGGCAGAATACCCAAAAACATTCAGTACTTC. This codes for CARLTGGRIPKNIQYF.

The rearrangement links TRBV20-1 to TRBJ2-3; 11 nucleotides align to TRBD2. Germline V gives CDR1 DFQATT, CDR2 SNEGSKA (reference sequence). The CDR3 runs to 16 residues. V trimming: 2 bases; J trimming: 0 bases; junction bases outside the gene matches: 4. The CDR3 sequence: CSARLGLAGSTDTQYF. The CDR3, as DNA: TGCAGTGCTAGATTAGGACTAGCGGGTAGCACAGATACGCAGTATTTT.

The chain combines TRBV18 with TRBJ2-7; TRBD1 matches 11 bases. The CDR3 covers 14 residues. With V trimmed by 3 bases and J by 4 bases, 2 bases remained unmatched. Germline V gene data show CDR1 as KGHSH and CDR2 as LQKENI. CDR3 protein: CASSPGQGEYEQYF. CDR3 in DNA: TGTGCCAGCTCACCGGGACAGGGGGAGTACGAGCAGTACTTC.

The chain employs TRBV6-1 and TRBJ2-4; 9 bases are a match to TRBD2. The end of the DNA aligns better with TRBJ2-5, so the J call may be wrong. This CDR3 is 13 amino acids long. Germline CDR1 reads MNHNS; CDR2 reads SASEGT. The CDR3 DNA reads TGTGCCACCGAGCCTAGCGGGAAAGAGACCCAGTACTTC. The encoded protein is CATEPSGKETQYF.

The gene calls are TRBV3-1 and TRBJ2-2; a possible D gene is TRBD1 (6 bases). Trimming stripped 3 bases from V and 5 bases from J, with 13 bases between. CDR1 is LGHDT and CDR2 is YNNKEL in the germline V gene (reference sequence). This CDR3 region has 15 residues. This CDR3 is CASSQPTGKTGELFF. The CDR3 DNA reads TGTGCCAGCAGCCAGCCAACAGGGAAGACCGGGGAGCTGTTTTTT.

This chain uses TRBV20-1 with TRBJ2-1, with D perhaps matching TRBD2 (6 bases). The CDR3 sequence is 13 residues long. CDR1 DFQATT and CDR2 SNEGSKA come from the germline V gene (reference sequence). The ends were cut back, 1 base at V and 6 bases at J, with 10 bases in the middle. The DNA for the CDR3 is TGCAGTGCTAGAGCGATGGGAGGCAATGAGCAGTTCTTC. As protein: CSARAMGGNEQFF.

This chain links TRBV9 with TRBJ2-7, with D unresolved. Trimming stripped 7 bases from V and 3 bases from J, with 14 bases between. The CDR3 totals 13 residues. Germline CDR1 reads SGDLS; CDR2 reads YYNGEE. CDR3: CASGPPYNYEQYF. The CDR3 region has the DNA TGTGCCAGCGGGCCTCCCTACAACTACGAGCAGTACTTC.

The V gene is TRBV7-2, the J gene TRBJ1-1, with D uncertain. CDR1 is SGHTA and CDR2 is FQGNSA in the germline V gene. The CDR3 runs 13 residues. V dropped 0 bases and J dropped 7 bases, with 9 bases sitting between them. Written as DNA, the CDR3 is TGTGCCAGCAGCTTAGCGTCGGGAGGTGAAGCTTTCTTT. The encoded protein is CASSLASGGEAFF.

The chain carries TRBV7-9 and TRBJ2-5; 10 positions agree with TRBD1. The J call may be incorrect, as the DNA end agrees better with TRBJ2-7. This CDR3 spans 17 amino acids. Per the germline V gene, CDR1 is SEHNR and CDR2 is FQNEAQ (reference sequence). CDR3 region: CASSSFPFGQGEDEQYF. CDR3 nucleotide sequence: TGTGCCAGCAGCTCCTTCCCATTCGGACAGGGGGAGGACGAGCAGTACTTC.

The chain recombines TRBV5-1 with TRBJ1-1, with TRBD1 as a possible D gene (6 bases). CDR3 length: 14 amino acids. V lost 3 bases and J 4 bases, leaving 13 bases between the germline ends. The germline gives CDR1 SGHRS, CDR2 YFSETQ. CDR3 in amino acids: CASSSTQGPTEAFF. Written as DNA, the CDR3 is TGCGCCAGCAGCTCGACCCAGGGGCCCACTGAAGCTTTCTTT.

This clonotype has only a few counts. In DNA, the CDR3 is TGTGCCAGCGGGGGGTTAGTGGAGACCCAGTACTTC. Its protein is CASGGLVETQYF. V is TRBV6-5 and J is TRBJ2-5; maybe TRBD2 (6 bases). V lost 8 bases and J 5 bases, leaving 12 bases between the germline ends. The CDR3 has 12 amino acids. Per the germline V gene, CDR1 is MNHEY and CDR2 is SVGAGI.

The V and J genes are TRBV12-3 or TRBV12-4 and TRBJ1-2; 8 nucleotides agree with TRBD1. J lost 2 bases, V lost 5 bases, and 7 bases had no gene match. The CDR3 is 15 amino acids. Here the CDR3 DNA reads TGTGCCAGCAGTGGTCCGGGACAGGAAAACTATGGCTACACCTTC. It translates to CASSGPGQENYGYTF.

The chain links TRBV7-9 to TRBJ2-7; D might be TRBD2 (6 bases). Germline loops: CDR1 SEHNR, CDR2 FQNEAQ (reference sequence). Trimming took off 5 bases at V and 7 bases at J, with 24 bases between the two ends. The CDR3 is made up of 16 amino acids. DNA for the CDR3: TGTGCCAGCAGCCAGCGGGTCGGGAGAGGGCGTAATGAGCAGTACTTC. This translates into CASSQRVGRGRNEQYF.

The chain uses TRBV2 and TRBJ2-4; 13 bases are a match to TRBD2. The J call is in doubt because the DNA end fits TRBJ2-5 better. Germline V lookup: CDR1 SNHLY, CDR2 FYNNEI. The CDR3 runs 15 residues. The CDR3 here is CASRKLAGGKETQYF. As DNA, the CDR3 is TGTGCCAGCAGGAAACTAGCGGGGGGGAAGGAGACCCAGTACTTC.